The entry below gives a single TCR beta chain sequence along with its context. This sample stems from a study of blood T cell repertoires in COVID-19. At the level of the study: Sites across the United States, Italy and Spain contributed samples from acute and convalescent COVID-19. Nucleic acid was either cDNA or gDNA, and it came from T cells, B-cell-depleted T cells, or PBMCs.

Per the authors' pipeline: Nucleated cell number was recorded as an estimate derived from reference gene primer amplification. Repertoires were generated with immunoSEQ multiplex PCR, while TCRdb's copy carries only in-frame clones and drops some. The D gene and trimming were derived from the DNA, and the V and J assignments and clone size from that table. The top ten clones hold more than 0.85% of a sample with over 65,000 clones, around 87% of them seen once. J was trimmed by 7 bases and V by 3 bases; bases with no gene match: 5. Germline CDR1 DFQATT, CDR2 SNEGSKA (reference sequence). This CDR3 has 12 residues.

The sequenced sample was peripheral blood. The sequence was collected from a human donor in a cohort sampled during active COVID-19. This chain connects TRBV20-1 to TRBJ1-2; 7 bases map to TRBD1. CDR3 protein: CSASLTGFGYTF. Here the CDR3 DNA reads TGCAGTGCTAGTCTGACAGGGTTTGGCTACACCTTC.